This section outlines one T cell receptor beta chain sequence together with its context. Antigen specificity is unknown. The V and J ends lost 3 bases and 5 bases respectively, with 7 bases between them. Germline V gene sequence: CDR1 DFQATT, CDR2 SNEGSKA (reference sequence). The CDR3 consists of 11 residues. Sequencing targeted expressed TCRB transcripts, as all isolated RNA had been reverse transcribed. Measured with immunoSEQ multiplex PCR; TCRdb has only the in-frame clones, and not every one. Here the sample spans under 20,000 clones, over 55% being singletons. This entry comes from a study of beta chain features in type 1 diabetes. Study outcomes and limitations: Shortening of TCRB CDR3s, moderate but significant, appeared in all four CD4+ subsets of Type 1 diabetes patients. Possible PCR preference for shorter templates applied equally to patients and controls.

One heparinised blood draw, averaging about 120 mL, came from each donor. This receptor was identified in a man aged 25-45 years with type 1 diabetes. This sequence joins TRBV20-1 and TRBJ2-5; D is unresolved. Material for sequencing was Tregs from blood. As DNA, the CDR3 is TGCAGTGCTAGCGGAGCGGAGACCCAGTACTTC. It yields the protein CSASGAETQYF.